This TCR beta chain emerged from a study of CD4 T cells in relation to SARS-CoV-2 and coronaviruses. Produced via immunoSEQ multiplex PCR; TCRdb's table is partial and in-frame only. Among tens of thousands of clones, about two thirds were seen once, and the ten largest hold approximately 13%. Unexposed donor CD4+ T cells date from 2011-2018, before the COVID-19 pandemic. CD4+ T cells were isolated from the cells after about nine days of culture. Germline lookup yields CDR1 LGHNA and CDR2 YSLEER. The CDR3 has 14 residues. Trimming removed 0 bases at V and 7 bases at J, with 9 bases between. Only a few counts were recorded for this clone. Its antigen remains unidentified.

The TCR sequence derives from a human donor in good health. The gene calls are TRBV4-3 and TRBJ2-2; no clear D gene. Sequenced material: CD4+ T cells from PBMCs, cultured in vitro. The CDR3 spells CASSQEDGVGELFF. The DNA for the CDR3 is TGCGCCAGCAGCCAAGAGGACGGTGTCGGGGAGCTGTTTTTT.